The rows below give T cell receptor beta chains drawn from one sample of a study of blood T cell repertoires in COVID-19. Profiling relied on immunoSEQ multiplex PCR, and the TCRdb table lists in-frame clones only, not all of them. The sample shows about 130,000 clones, roughly 89% of them seen only once. Sequenced input: peripheral blood. The receptors originated from a man between 60 and 70 years old with COVID-19, enrolled during active disease. Both conserved end residues are trimmed from each CDR3. Size values are once, few and many counts, or a class for expanded clones, and some rows have none.

clone size	V gene	J gene	CDR3 protein
-	TRBV20-1	TRBJ2-5	SASRGGETQY
-	TRBV11-2	TRBJ2-7	ASGQEVLYEQY
-	TRBV5-4	TRBJ1-4	ASSLGQGGLNEKLF
-	TRBV6-2/TRBV6-3	TRBJ1-2	ASSYVGTGPRGYYGYT
-	TRBV4-2	TRBJ1-1	ASSQETGPTEAF
once	TRBV5-1	TRBJ2-3	ASSLEASGIYTDTQY
-	TRBV19	TRBJ1-5	ASTVQGSNQPQH
-	TRBV6-4	TRBJ1-2	ASSLNQDSPGYT
few	TRBV7-9	TRBJ1-1	ASSKRAEAF
-	TRBV2	TRBJ1-1	ASSSPGGMNTEAF
-	TRBV11-2	TRBJ2-5	ASGLDLGRGLGTQY
-	TRBV11-3	TRBJ2-2	ASSLTRYTGELF
-	TRBV2	TRBJ2-7	ASIVDRGAYEQY
few	TRBV2	TRBJ1-2	ASGSYGYT
-	TRBV4-2	TRBJ1-1	ASKGAVTTEAF
-	TRBV5-4	TRBJ2-1	ASSLGASEQF
-	TRBV19	TRBJ2-1	ASSIQGARNNEQF
-	TRBV7-3	TRBJ2-3	ASSFSGTSTDTQY
-	TRBV29-1	TRBJ1-5	SVGTGGQPQH
-	TRBV4-3	TRBJ2-1	ASSLSSGGANEQF
-	TRBV10-3	TRBJ2-7	AISEGSGGGPGEQY
once	TRBV5-1	TRBJ2-3	ASSASTSGAHGTQY
-	TRBV3-1/TRBV3-2	TRBJ1-5	ASSQSDGVEPQH
-	TRBV12-3/TRBV12-4	TRBJ1-5	ASSQEGQPQH
-	TRBV7-3	TRBJ2-5	ASSPIRGGQETQY
-	TRBV24-1	TRBJ1-4	ATSVGGADEKLF
-	TRBV5-6	TRBJ2-1	ASSLGRGEQF